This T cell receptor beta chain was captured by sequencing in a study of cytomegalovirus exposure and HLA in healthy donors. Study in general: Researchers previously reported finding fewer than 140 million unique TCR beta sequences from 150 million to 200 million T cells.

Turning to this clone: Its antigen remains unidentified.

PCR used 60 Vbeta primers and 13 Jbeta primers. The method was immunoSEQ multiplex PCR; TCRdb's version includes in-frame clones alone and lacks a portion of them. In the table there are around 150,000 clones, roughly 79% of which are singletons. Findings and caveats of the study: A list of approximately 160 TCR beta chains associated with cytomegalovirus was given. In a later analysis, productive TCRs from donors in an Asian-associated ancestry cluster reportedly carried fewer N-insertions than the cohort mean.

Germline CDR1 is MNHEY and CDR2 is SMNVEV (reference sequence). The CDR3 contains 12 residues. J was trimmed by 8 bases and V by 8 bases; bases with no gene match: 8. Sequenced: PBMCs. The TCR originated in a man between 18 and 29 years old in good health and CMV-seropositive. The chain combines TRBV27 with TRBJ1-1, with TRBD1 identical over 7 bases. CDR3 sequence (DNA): TGTGCCAGCGGAAGACAGGGTCTGGAAGCTTTCTTT. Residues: CASGRQGLEAFF.